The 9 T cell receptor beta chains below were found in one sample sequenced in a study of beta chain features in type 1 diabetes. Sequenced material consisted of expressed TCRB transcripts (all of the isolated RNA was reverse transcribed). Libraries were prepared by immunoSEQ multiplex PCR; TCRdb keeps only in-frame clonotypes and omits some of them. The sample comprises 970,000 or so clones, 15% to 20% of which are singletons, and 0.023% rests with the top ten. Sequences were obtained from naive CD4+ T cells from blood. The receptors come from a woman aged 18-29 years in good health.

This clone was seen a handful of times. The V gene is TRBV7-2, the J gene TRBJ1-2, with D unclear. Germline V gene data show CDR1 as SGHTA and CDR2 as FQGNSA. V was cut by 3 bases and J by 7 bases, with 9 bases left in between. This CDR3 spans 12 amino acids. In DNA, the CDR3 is TGTGCCAGCAGCTTCATCGACCCTGGCTACACCTTC. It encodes CASSFIDPGYTF.

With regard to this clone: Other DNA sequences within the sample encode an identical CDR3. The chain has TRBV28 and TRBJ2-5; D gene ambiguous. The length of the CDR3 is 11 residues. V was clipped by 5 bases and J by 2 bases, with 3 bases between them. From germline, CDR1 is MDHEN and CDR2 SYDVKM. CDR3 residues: CASSGQETQYF. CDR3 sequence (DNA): TGTGCCAGCAGTGGACAAGAGACCCAGTACTTC.

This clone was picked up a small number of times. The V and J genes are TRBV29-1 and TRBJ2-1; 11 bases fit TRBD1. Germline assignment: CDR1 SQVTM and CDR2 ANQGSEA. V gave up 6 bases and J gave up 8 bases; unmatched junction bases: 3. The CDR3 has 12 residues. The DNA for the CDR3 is TGCAGCGTGGGGACAGGGGGGGATGAGCAGTTCTTC. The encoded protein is CSVGTGGDEQFF.

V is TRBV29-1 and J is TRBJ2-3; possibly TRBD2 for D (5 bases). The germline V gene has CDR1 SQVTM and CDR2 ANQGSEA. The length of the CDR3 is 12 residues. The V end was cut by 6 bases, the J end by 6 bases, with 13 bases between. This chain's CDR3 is CSVREVVDTQYF. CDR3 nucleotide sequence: TGCAGCGTCCGGGAAGTGGTGGATACGCAGTATTTT.

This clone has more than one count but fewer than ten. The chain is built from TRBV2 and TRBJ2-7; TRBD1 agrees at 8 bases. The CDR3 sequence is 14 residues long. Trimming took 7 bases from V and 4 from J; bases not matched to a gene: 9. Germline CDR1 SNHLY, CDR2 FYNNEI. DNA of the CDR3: TGTGCCAGCATGGACCGGGACAGGATATACGAGCAGTACTTC. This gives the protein CASMDRDRIYEQYF.

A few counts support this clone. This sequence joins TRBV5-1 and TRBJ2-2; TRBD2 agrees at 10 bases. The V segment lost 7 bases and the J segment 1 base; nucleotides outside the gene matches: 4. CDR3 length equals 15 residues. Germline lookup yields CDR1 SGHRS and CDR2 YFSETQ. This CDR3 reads CASRGLAENTGELFF. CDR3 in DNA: TGCGCCAGCCGCGGACTAGCGGAGAACACCGGGGAGCTGTTTTTT.

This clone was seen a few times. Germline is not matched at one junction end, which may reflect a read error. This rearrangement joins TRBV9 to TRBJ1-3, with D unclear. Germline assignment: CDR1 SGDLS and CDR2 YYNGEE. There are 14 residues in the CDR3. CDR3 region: CASSVDGSGKTIYF. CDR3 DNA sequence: TGTGCCAGCAGCGTAGACGGCTCTGGAAAAACCATATATTTT. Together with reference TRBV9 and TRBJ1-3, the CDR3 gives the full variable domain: DSGVTQTPKHLITATGQRVTLRCSPRSGDLSVYWYQQSLDQGLQFLIQYYNGEERAKGNILERFSAQQFPDLHSELNLSSLELGDSALYFCASSVDGSGKTIYFGEGSWLTVV.

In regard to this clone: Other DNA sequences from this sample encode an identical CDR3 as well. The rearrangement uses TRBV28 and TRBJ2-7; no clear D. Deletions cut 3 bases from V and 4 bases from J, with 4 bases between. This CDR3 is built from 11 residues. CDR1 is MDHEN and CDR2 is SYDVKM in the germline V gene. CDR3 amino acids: CASSFRYEQYF. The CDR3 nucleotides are TGTGCCAGCAGTTTTAGGTACGAGCAGTACTTC.

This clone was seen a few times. The CDR3 protein is CASSPSGRLANEQFF. CDR3 in DNA: TGTGCCAGCAGCCCTAGCGGGAGGCTGGCCAATGAGCAGTTCTTC. The J gene is TRBJ2-1, the V gene TRBV7-9, with TRBD2 matching over 11 bases. Germline V gene sequence: CDR1 SEHNR, CDR2 FQNEAQ (reference sequence). V lost 5 bases, J lost 6 bases, and 6 bases stayed unmatched. There are 15 residues in the CDR3.